This T cell receptor beta chain is from a study of blood T cell repertoires in COVID-19. As processed by the authors: Reference gene primer amplification gave estimated nucleated cell counts. Method: immunoSEQ multiplex PCR; TCRdb's copy keeps in-frame clones and lacks some. D and trimming were read from the DNA, whereas the V and J calls and clone size are those reported in that table. The profile shows 35,000 to 50,000 clones, 85% of them singletons. Per germline, CDR1 LGHNA and CDR2 YSLEER. The CDR3 length is 16 residues. Trimming shortened V by 4 bases and J by 6 bases, and 20 bases separated the two germline ends.

The origin of this receptor is a woman in her 70s in a cohort sampled during active COVID-19. Sequencing was performed on peripheral blood. V usage is TRBV4-3 and J usage is TRBJ2-3; D may be TRBD2 (6 bases). This CDR3 reads CASSPSGLSGGDTQYF. In DNA, the CDR3 is TGCGCCAGCAGCCCTTCGGGCCTCAGCGGAGGGGATACGCAGTATTTT.